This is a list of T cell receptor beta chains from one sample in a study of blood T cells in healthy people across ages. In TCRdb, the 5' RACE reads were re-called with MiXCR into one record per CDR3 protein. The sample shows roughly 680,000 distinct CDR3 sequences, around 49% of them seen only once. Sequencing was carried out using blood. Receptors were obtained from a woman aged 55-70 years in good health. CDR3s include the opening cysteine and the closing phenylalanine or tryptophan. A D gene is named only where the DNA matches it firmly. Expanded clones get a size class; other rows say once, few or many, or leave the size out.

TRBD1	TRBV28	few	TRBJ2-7	TGTGCCCGCCGTCCCACCCAGGGGGCGGCCTACGAGCAGTACTTC	CARRPTQGAAYEQYF
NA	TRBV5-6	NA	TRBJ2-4	TGTGCCGGCAGCCCATGGCTCCTAGCCAAAAACATTCAGTACTTC	CAGSPWLLAKNIQYF
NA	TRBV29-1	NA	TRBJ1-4	TGCGCGGGCAGGGCTGCAACTAATGAAAAACTGTTTTTT	CAGRAATNEKLFF
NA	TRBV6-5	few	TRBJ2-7	TGTGCCAGCAGTTACTCGACTTCCTCCACCGAGCAGTACTTC	CASSYSTSSTEQYF
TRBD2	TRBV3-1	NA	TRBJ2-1	TGTGCCAGCAGCCATTCTAGCGGGGAGCAGTTCTTC	CASSHSSGEQFF
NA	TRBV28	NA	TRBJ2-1	TGTGCCAGCAGTCCCCAGGGATCTAAGATCTACAATGAGCAGTTCTTC	CASSPQGSKIYNEQFF
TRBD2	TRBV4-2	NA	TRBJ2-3	TGTGCCAGCAGCCAACCCCTAGCGGGAGGGGGAGATACGCAGTATTTT	CASSQPLAGGGDTQYF
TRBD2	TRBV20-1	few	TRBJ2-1	TGCAGTGCTACCCCGATGGGACTAGCGGGGTACAATGAGCAGTTCTTC	CSATPMGLAGYNEQFF
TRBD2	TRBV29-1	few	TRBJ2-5	TGCAGCGTTGGAGAACTAGCGGGAGGGCCATCGAAGGAGACCCAGTACTTC	CSVGELAGGPSKETQYF
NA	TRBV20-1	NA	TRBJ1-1	TGCAGTGCTAGATCCGGGTACACTGAAGCTTTCTTT	CSARSGYTEAFF
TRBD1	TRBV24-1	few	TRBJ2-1	TGTGCCACCAGTGATTTGACCGGACAGGGCTACAATGAGCAGTTCTTC	CATSDLTGQGYNEQFF
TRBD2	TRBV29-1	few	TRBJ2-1	TGCAGCGGTACGGGGACTAGCCTTACCTACAATGAGCAGTTCTTC	CSGTGTSLTYNEQFF
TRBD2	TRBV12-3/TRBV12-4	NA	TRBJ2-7	TGTGCCAGCAGTCCCTATAGCGGGAATTGGGGTGAGCAGTACTTC	CASSPYSGNWGEQYF
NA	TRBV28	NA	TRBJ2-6	TGTGCCAGCAGTTTCCGGGGGACTGGGGCCAACGTCCTGACTTTC	CASSFRGTGANVLTF
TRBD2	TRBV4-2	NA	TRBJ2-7	TGTGCCAGCAGCCAAGAGGGACTAGCGATCTACGAGCAGTACTTC	CASSQEGLAIYEQYF
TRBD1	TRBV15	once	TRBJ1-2	TGTGCCACCAGCAGAGGTGACAGGGGGCTAATCTATGGCTACACCTTC	CATSRGDRGLIYGYTF
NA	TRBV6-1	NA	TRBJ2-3	TGTGCCAGCGTCGACGTTAGCACAGATACGCAGTATTTT	CASVDVSTDTQYF
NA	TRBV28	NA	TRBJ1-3	TGTGCCAGCAGTTTTGAGACAAACTCTGGAAACACCATATATTTT	CASSFETNSGNTIYF
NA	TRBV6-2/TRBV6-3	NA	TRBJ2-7	TGTGCCACCGGCGGGACTTTCTCCTACGAGCAGTACTTC	CATGGTFSYEQYF
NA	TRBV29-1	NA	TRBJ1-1	TGCAGCGTTGAATCCCCGGTCAGAAACACTGAAGCTTTCTTT	CSVESPVRNTEAFF
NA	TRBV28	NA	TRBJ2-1	TGTGCCAGCAGTTTCCTCCTGCAGGGTCGAAAAGGGAGCTGCTACAATGAGCAGTTCTTC	CASSFLLQGRKGSCYNEQFF
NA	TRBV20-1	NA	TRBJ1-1	TGCAGTGCTAGTCGGCAGGGATGGACTGAAGCTTTCTTT	CSASRQGWTEAFF
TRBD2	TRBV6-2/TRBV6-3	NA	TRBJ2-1	TGTGCCAGCAGCTCCGGGGTAGCGGGAGGGTCCTACAATGAGCAGTTCTTC	CASSSGVAGGSYNEQFF
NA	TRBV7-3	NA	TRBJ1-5	TGTGCCAGCAGCTTACGGGGAGAGCAGCCCCAGCATTTT	CASSLRGEQPQHF
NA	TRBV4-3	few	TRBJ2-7	TGCGCCAGCAGCCAAGGGGAGGCGACTGCCTACGAGCAGTACTTC	CASSQGEATAYEQYF
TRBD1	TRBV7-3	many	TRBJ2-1	TGTGCCAGCAGCCCCCCCGGGACAGGTAATGAGCAGTTCTTC	CASSPPGTGNEQFF
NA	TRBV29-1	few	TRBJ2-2	TGCAGCTTTCACGACACCGGGGAGCTGTTTTTT	CSFHDTGELFF
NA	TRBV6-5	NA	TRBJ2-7	TGTGCCAGCAGTTATGGAGACTTCTCCTACGAGCAGTACTTC	CASSYGDFSYEQYF
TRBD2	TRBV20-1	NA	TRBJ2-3	TGCAGTGCAAGATTAGCGGGAGTGGCAGATACGCAGTATTTT	CSARLAGVADTQYF
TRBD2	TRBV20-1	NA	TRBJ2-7	TGCAGTGCTAGAGGGGAGGGTAACTACGAGCAGTACTTC	CSARGEGNYEQYF
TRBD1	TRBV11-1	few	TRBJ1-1	TGTGCCAGCAGCCAGGGACAGTATGCTGAAGCTTTCTTT	CASSQGQYAEAFF
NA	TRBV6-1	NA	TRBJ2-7	TGTGCCAGCAGTGACCCCTACGAGCAGTACTTC	CASSDPYEQYF
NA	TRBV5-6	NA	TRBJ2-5	TGTGCCAGCAGCTTCCCGGGACCCACGGAGACCCAGTACTTC	CASSFPGPTETQYF
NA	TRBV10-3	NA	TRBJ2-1	TGTGCCATCGCGTGTACACCCGACGGTTACAATGAGCAGTTCTTC	CAIACTPDGYNEQFF
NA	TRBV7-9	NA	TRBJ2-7	TGTGCCAGCAGCCCGGACAGTCCCTACGAGCAGTACTTC	CASSPDSPYEQYF
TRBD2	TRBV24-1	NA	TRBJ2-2	TGTGCCACCAGTAAGCGGGGAACGAACACCGGGGAGCTGTTTTTT	CATSKRGTNTGELFF
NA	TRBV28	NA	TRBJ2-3	TGTGCCAGCAATTTACGGAGAAGAGATGCAGATACGCAGTATTTT	CASNLRRRDADTQYF
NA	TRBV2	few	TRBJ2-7	TGTGCCAGCAGTGAGTCAGGGGTCTACGAGCAGTACTTC	CASSESGVYEQYF
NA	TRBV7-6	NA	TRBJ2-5	TGTGCCAGCAGCCATACAGGGAAGGAAGAGACCCAGTACTTC	CASSHTGKEETQYF
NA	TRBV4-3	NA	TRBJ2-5	TGCGCCAGCAGCCAAATCGGGCGGCAAGAGACCCAGTACTTC	CASSQIGRQETQYF
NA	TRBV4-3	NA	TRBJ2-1	TGCGCCAGCAGCCAAGATCGGGGGCGTGAGCAGTTCTTC	CASSQDRGREQFF
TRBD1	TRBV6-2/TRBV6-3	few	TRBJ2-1	TGTGCCAGCAGTTACGTTATCGGACAGGTCTACAATGAGCAGTTCTTC	CASSYVIGQVYNEQFF
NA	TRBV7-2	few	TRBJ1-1	TGTGCCAGCAGTTTCACCCCGGGCACTGAAGCTTTCTTT	CASSFTPGTEAFF
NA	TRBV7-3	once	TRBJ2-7	TGTGCCAGCAGCTTAAGGCCCGAGATCTGGGAAGGCTCGAGAGGGAACAATGAGCAGTACTTC	CASSLRPEIWEGSRGNNEQYF
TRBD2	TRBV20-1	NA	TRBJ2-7	TGCAGTGCTAAATTCCCCGGGACTAGCGGGCCTACCTACGAGCAGTACTTC	CSAKFPGTSGPTYEQYF
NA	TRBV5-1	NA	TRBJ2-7	TGCGCCAGCAGCACAGCCAGGGAAGTAAGCGAGCAGTACTTC	CASSTAREVSEQYF
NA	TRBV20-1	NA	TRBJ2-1	TGCAGTGCTAGAGAGGGGCGAGGAAGGGGTGAGCAGTTCTTC	CSAREGRGRGEQFF
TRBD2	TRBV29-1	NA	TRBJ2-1	TGCAGCGTCGATAGCGGGAGTTTTAATGAGCAGTTCTTC	CSVDSGSFNEQFF
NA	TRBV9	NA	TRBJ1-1	TGTGCCAGCAGCCCGGGGATACCGAACACTGAAGCTTTCTTT	CASSPGIPNTEAFF
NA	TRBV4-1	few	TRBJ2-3	TGCGCCAGCAGCCAAACCCTACAGGGTGGGGATACGCAGTATTTT	CASSQTLQGGDTQYF
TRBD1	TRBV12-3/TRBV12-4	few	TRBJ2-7	TGTGCCAGCAGTACGACAGGGGACGTCTCCTACGAGCAGTACTTC	CASSTTGDVSYEQYF
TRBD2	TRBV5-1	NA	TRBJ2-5	TGCGCCAGTACCAGCGGGATGTACCAAGAGACCCAGTACTTC	CASTSGMYQETQYF
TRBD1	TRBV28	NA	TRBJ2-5	TGTGCCAGCAGTTTATCGGGGCAGGGGGTAAGGGAGACCCAGTACTTC	CASSLSGQGVRETQYF